One sample yielded the 16 T cell receptor beta chains listed below, sequenced in a study of control samples from healthy donors and cancer patients. Libraries were prepared by immunoSEQ multiplex PCR; TCRdb keeps only in-frame clonotypes and omits some of them. The sample carries roughly 170,000 clones, around 90% recorded once. The sample was blood. These receptors originate from a woman between 40 and 50 years old in good health.

In this sample, this clone turned up once. The gene calls are TRBV12-3 or TRBV12-4 and TRBJ2-1; D gene unclear. V was shortened by 1 base and J by 9 bases, with 10 bases between the two germline ends. This CDR3 contains 13 residues. The chain's CDR3 is CASSLVGSGEQFF. CDR3 nucleotide sequence: TGTGCCAGCAGTTTAGTGGGGTCCGGTGAGCAGTTCTTC.

The V call is TRBV12-3 or TRBV12-4, the J call TRBJ1-4; TRBD1 might be the D (5 bases). V lost 3 bases, J lost 5 bases, and 7 bases lay in between. The CDR3 length is 13 residues. The CDR3 sequence is CASSLGGNEKLFF. CDR3 DNA: TGTGCCAGCAGTTTGGGGGGGAATGAAAAACTGTTTTTT.

This clone has just one count. The V call is TRBV5-1, the J call TRBJ1-2, with 7 bases aligning to TRBD1. V was pared by 0 bases and J by 3 bases, with 2 bases of the junction left unmatched. CDR1 and CDR2 (germline): SGHRS, YFSETQ. The CDR3 covers 14 residues. CDR3 coding DNA: TGCGCCAGCAGCTTGGTCGGGACAGACTATGGCTACACCTTC. Translation gives CASSLVGTDYGYTF. The full variable domain, its missing parts supplied by reference TRBV5-1 and TRBJ1-2, is KAGVTQTPRYLIKTRGQQVTLSCSPISGHRSVSWYQQTPGQGLQFLFEYFSETQRNKGNFPGRFSGRQFSNSRSEMNVSTLELGDSALYLCASSLVGTDYGYTFGSGTRLTVV.

The chain combines TRBV13 with TRBJ1-2, with D uncertain. V dropped 2 bases and J dropped 7 bases, with 17 bases sitting between them. Germline CDR1 and CDR2: PRHDT and FYEKMQ (reference sequence). CDR3 length: 15 residues. DNA for the CDR3: TGTGCCAGCAGCTTACGGGCCCGGGCCCGAGGTGGCTACACCTTC. Its translation is CASSLRARARGGYTF.

CDR3 DNA sequence: TGTGCCAGCGTCAATCGGGGGCACTCGAACACTGAAGCTTTCTTT. The encoded protein is CASVNRGHSNTEAFF. The chain combines TRBV7-9 with TRBJ1-1; a weak D match, TRBD1 (6 bases). Germline lookup yields CDR1 SEHNR and CDR2 FQNEAQ (reference sequence). The CDR3 length is 15 residues. Trimming shortened V by 8 bases and J by 1 base, and 17 bases separated the two germline ends.

The chain uses TRBV6-1 and TRBJ2-1, with 9 bases fitting TRBD1. V shed 3 bases and J 8 bases; nucleotides not matched to a gene: 8. This CDR3 comprises 15 residues. Germline V CDR1 and CDR2: MNHNS, SASEGT. Here the CDR3 DNA reads TGTGCCAGCAGTGAGTCCGGGACAGGGATGGATGAGCAGTTCTTC. Translation gives CASSESGTGMDEQFF.

The chain combines TRBV5-1 with TRBJ1-3; no definite D call. Deletions cut 4 bases from V and 4 bases from J, with 18 bases between. This CDR3 spans 16 amino acids. The germline V gene encodes CDR1 SGHRS and CDR2 YFSETQ. This CDR3 reads CASSPVPDGVGNTIYF. The CDR3 region has the DNA TGCGCCAGCAGCCCCGTACCGGACGGGGTAGGAAACACCATATATTTT.

Comments on this clone: The same CDR3 also results from other DNA sequences found in this sample. The V and J genes are TRBV5-1 and TRBJ2-3; no definite D call. The CDR3 is made up of 13 amino acids. CDR1 SGHRS and CDR2 YFSETQ come from the germline V gene. Trimming pared 0 bases from V and 1 base from J, leaving 3 bases between. CDR3 sequence: CASSLEGTDTQYF. The DNA of the CDR3 is TGCGCCAGCAGCTTGGAGGGCACAGATACGCAGTATTTT. Filled out from reference TRBV5-1 and TRBJ2-3, the complete variable domain reads KAGVTQTPRYLIKTRGQQVTLSCSPISGHRSVSWYQQTPGQGLQFLFEYFSETQRNKGNFPGRFSGRQFSNSRSEMNVSTLELGDSALYLCASSLEGTDTQYFGPGTRLTVL.

The gene calls are TRBV2 and TRBJ1-1; the D gene is possibly TRBD1 (5 bases). The CDR3 length is 13 residues. V shed 6 bases and J shed 10 bases, with 18 bases lying between them. Germline lookup yields CDR1 SNHLY and CDR2 FYNNEI. DNA for the CDR3: TGTGCCAGCAGCCCGGGGGGAGGGGTGGGAGCTTTCTTT. It yields the protein CASSPGGGVGAFF.

V gene TRBV5-4 combines with J gene TRBJ1-3, with D tentatively TRBD1 (6 bases). Trimming removed 4 bases at V and 2 bases at J, with 16 bases between. Per the germline V gene, CDR1 is SGHNT and CDR2 is YYREEE (reference sequence). This CDR3 comprises 16 residues. CDR3: CASSLKTGTAGNTIYF. CDR3 DNA: TGTGCCAGCAGCCTTAAGACAGGTACTGCTGGAAACACCATATATTTT.

CDR3 protein: CASRPGGPFAYNEQFF. Written as DNA, the CDR3 is TGTGCCAGTAGACCGGGGGGCCCTTTCGCCTACAATGAGCAGTTCTTC. The V call is TRBV19, the J call TRBJ2-1; tentatively, D is TRBD2 (7 bases). With 6 bases removed from V and 2 bases from J, the gap between germline ends came to 17 bases. The CDR3 runs 16 residues. CDR1 is LNHDA, CDR2 SQIVND, per germline (reference sequence).

This clone was found once. The chain couples TRBV6-5 to TRBJ2-1; D might be TRBD1 (6 bases). The CDR3 runs 13 residues. Per germline, CDR1 MNHEY and CDR2 SVGAGI. The germline V and J ends were trimmed by 8 bases and 3 bases, with 11 bases remaining between them. The CDR3 loop is CASSAGVYNEQFF. For the CDR3, the DNA is TGTGCCAGCTCGGCAGGGGTCTACAATGAGCAGTTCTTC.

This clone appeared a single time. The chain is built from TRBV27 and TRBJ1-6; D gene unclear. The germline V gene has CDR1 MNHEY and CDR2 SMNVEV (reference sequence). This CDR3 has 15 residues. The V gene lost 2 bases and the J gene lost 4 bases, with 9 bases spanning the gap. Here the CDR3 reads CASSLAASYNSPLHF. CDR3 bases: TGTGCCAGCAGTTTAGCGGCGAGTTATAATTCACCCCTCCACTTT.

This sequence joins TRBV5-8 and TRBJ2-3, with TRBD1 as a possible D gene (6 bases). This CDR3 is 15 amino acids long. V lost 0 bases, J lost 11 bases, and 19 bases lay in between. From germline, CDR1 is SGHTS and CDR2 YDEGEE. In DNA form, the CDR3 reads TGTGCCAGCAGCTTGGCCGGCAGGGGCGGTCCGTTGCAGTATTTT. This codes for CASSLAGRGGPLQYF. Combining the CDR3 with reference TRBV5-8 and TRBJ2-3 gives the whole variable domain EAGVTQSPTHLIKTRGQQATLRCSPISGHTSVYWYQQALGLGLQFLLWYDEGEERNRGNFPPRFSGRQFPNYSSELNVNALELEDSALYLCASSLAGRGGPLQYFGPGTRLTVL.

The V gene is TRBV6-5, the J gene TRBJ2-5, with unresolved D. V was clipped by 0 bases and J by 4 bases, with 15 bases between them. This CDR3 is 16 amino acids long. Germline V gives CDR1 MNHEY, CDR2 SVGAGI. In DNA form, the CDR3 reads TGTGCCAGCAGTTACTCCATCTCCGGGTCTCCAGAGACCCAGTACTTC. This encodes CASSYSISGSPETQYF.

V gene TRBV24-1 combines with J gene TRBJ2-1, with D uncertain. The CDR3 consists of 13 residues. Germline CDR1 reads KGHDR; CDR2 reads SFDVKD. Trimming pared 9 bases from V and 9 bases from J, leaving 17 bases between. The CDR3 sequence is CATQMSEYSEQFF. The CDR3 bases are TGTGCCACCCAGATGTCCGAGTATAGTGAGCAGTTCTTC.